Given below is one T cell receptor (beta chain) in context. Antigen specificity is unknown. The entry originates in a study of T cell responses to AZD1222 COVID-19 vaccine. Study outcomes and limitations: Nearly half of spike-specific TCRs reportedly go after variant regions that carry no mutations. Repertoires were sampled only after the peak T cell response. Recipients of two AZD1222 doses showed rising Spike-specific TCR breadth and depth. Baseline testing showed seropositivity in only five or six AZD1222 recipients.

J lost 5 bases, V lost 1 base, and 15 bases had no gene match. There are 18 residues in the CDR3. Germline V gives CDR1 MNHEY, CDR2 SVGEGT. Sequencing was performed with immunoSEQ multiplex PCR; in TCRdb, only in-frame clones are kept and a portion is missing. Of some 47,000 clones listed, 83% were seen once; the top ten hold 52%. This sequence joins TRBV6-2 or TRBV6-3 and TRBJ1-1; 8 bases are a match to TRBD1. This sequence originates from an adult in good health. The starting material was peripheral blood, obtained on day 0 of AZD1222 vaccination. CDR3 in amino acids: CASSYYYQPGQGRTEAFF. CDR3 sequence (DNA): TGTGCCAGCAGTTACTATTATCAACCAGGACAGGGTAGGACTGAAGCTTTCTTT.